These T cell receptor beta chains were read from a single sample in a study of beta chain bispecific antibodies for T cell cancers. No cognate antigen is known for these TCRs. TCRdb recomputed calls from the 5' RACE reads with MiXCR, one row per CDR3 protein. The sample holds 20,000 to 25,000 distinct CDR3 sequences, about 2.6% seen once. The sequenced sample consisted of healthy donor T cells cultured with leukemia cells. These receptors all stem from a human donor in good health. Some clones in this sample may be carry-over from other donors' samples. Each CDR3 is given with its conserved first and last residue. A D gene is named only where the DNA matches it firmly. Part of the rows lack a size; the others show once, few, many or a class for expanded clones.

abundance: many
v_gene: TRBV10-3
j_gene: TRBJ1-1
d_gene: .
CDR3nt: TGTGCCATCAGTGAACTGACGGGGAACACTGAAGCTTTCTTT
CDR3aa: CAISELTGNTEAFF

abundance: many
v_gene: TRBV29-1
j_gene: TRBJ2-3
d_gene: .
CDR3nt: TGCAGCGTTCCTATCGGCACAGATACGCAGTATTTT
CDR3aa: CSVPIGTDTQYF

abundance: many
v_gene: TRBV9
j_gene: TRBJ1-4
d_gene: .
CDR3nt: TGTGCCAGCAGCGTCAGTCCAGGGGAAAAACTGTTTTTT
CDR3aa: CASSVSPGEKLFF

abundance: many
v_gene: TRBV13
j_gene: TRBJ1-2
d_gene: .
CDR3nt: TGTGCCAGCAGCTTAGGCCGGGGGAACCTCTATGGCTACACCTTC
CDR3aa: CASSLGRGNLYGYTF

abundance: many
v_gene: TRBV11-2
j_gene: TRBJ1-1
d_gene: .
CDR3nt: TGTGCCAGCACCCCGCGACTAATAGGGACTGAAGCTTTCTTT
CDR3aa: CASTPRLIGTEAFF

abundance: many
v_gene: TRBV5-1
j_gene: TRBJ2-1
d_gene: .
CDR3nt: TGCGCCAGCAGCCCGGGTTATAGTAGGAATGAGCAGTTCTTC
CDR3aa: CASSPGYSRNEQFF

abundance: many
v_gene: TRBV5-1
j_gene: TRBJ1-4
d_gene: .
CDR3nt: TGCGCCAGCAGTCCGACCTTGGGGGAAAAACTGTTTTTT
CDR3aa: CASSPTLGEKLFF

abundance: many
v_gene: TRBV7-2
j_gene: TRBJ1-1
d_gene: .
CDR3nt: TGTGCCAGCAGCTTAGTACGGGGGGCTTTCTTT
CDR3aa: CASSLVRGAFF

abundance: many
v_gene: TRBV5-5
j_gene: TRBJ2-1
d_gene: .
CDR3nt: TGTGCCAGCAGCTTGCGGACGACTCAGGGGAATGAGCAGTTCTTC
CDR3aa: CASSLRTTQGNEQFF

abundance: many
v_gene: TRBV20-1
j_gene: TRBJ1-2
d_gene: TRBD1
CDR3nt: TGCAGTGCTAGAGAGGGGACAGGACTTGGCTACACCTTC
CDR3aa: CSAREGTGLGYTF

abundance: many
v_gene: TRBV5-1
j_gene: TRBJ2-1
d_gene: .
CDR3nt: TGCGCCAGCAGCTTAGATGGACTCAGCTCCTACAATGAGCAGTTCTTC
CDR3aa: CASSLDGLSSYNEQFF

abundance: many
v_gene: TRBV4-2
j_gene: TRBJ1-1
d_gene: .
CDR3nt: TGTGCCAGCAGCCAAGATGAAGGTAGAACTGAAGCTTTCTTT
CDR3aa: CASSQDEGRTEAFF

abundance: many
v_gene: TRBV6-5
j_gene: TRBJ2-1
d_gene: .
CDR3nt: TGTGCCAGCAGGGGGGAGAATGAGCAGTTCTTC
CDR3aa: CASRGENEQFF

abundance: many
v_gene: TRBV11-2
j_gene: TRBJ2-1
d_gene: .
CDR3nt: TGTGCCAGCAGCTTAGTAGCCTCGGGGTACAATGAGCAGTTCTTC
CDR3aa: CASSLVASGYNEQFF

abundance: many
v_gene: TRBV5-5
j_gene: TRBJ2-7
d_gene: TRBD1
CDR3nt: TGTGCCAGCAGCTTGGCAGGGGGATCCTACGAGCAGTACTTC
CDR3aa: CASSLAGGSYEQYF

abundance: .
v_gene: TRBV5-1
j_gene: TRBJ1-2
d_gene: .
CDR3nt: TGCGCCAGCAGCTTGGGGTCAGGACAGCCCTATGGCTACACCTTC
CDR3aa: CASSLGSGQPYGYTF

abundance: many
v_gene: TRBV19
j_gene: TRBJ2-7
d_gene: TRBD2
CDR3nt: TGTGCCAGTAGTATAGACGGGGGGTCCTACGAGCAGTACTTC
CDR3aa: CASSIDGGSYEQYF

abundance: many
v_gene: TRBV4-1
j_gene: TRBJ1-2
d_gene: .
CDR3nt: TGCGCCAGCAGCCAAGGGGGGGCGGGAGGCTACACCTTC
CDR3aa: CASSQGGAGGYTF

abundance: many
v_gene: TRBV11-2
j_gene: TRBJ1-1
d_gene: .
CDR3nt: TGTGCCAGCAGTTTACTCGGGAGTTTAGAAGCTTTCTTT
CDR3aa: CASSLLGSLEAFF

abundance: many
v_gene: TRBV29-1
j_gene: TRBJ2-1
d_gene: .
CDR3nt: TGCAGCGTTGGGGTGAACTTCCCCGGCCAGCAGTTCTTC
CDR3aa: CSVGVNFPGQQFF

abundance: many
v_gene: TRBV10-2
j_gene: TRBJ2-7
d_gene: .
CDR3nt: TGCGCCAGCAGTGAGAGCAGCAGGAGCTTATCCTACGAGCAGTACTTC
CDR3aa: CASSESSRSLSYEQYF

abundance: many
v_gene: TRBV2
j_gene: TRBJ1-5
d_gene: .
CDR3nt: TGTGCCAGCACGTCCTTCAGGGGCCACCTTTATAGCAATCAGCCCCAGCATTTT
CDR3aa: CASTSFRGHLYSNQPQHF

abundance: many
v_gene: TRBV19
j_gene: TRBJ1-1
d_gene: .
CDR3nt: TGTGCCAGTAGTATAGGAAGCTTGAACACTGAAGCTTTCTTT
CDR3aa: CASSIGSLNTEAFF

abundance: .
v_gene: TRBV9
j_gene: TRBJ2-7
d_gene: .
CDR3nt: TGTGCCAGCAGCGTAGGGGGGCTGTACGAGCAGTACTTC
CDR3aa: CASSVGGLYEQYF

abundance: many
v_gene: TRBV5-1
j_gene: TRBJ2-5
d_gene: .
CDR3nt: TGCGCCAGCAGCTTTTTAGGGAGTCAGGAGACCCAGTACTTC
CDR3aa: CASSFLGSQETQYF

abundance: .
v_gene: TRBV19
j_gene: TRBJ1-2
d_gene: .
CDR3nt: TGTGCCAGTAGTATAGAGGGATTGAGCTATGGCTACACCTTC
CDR3aa: CASSIEGLSYGYTF

abundance: .
v_gene: TRBV7-6
j_gene: TRBJ1-1
d_gene: .
CDR3nt: TGTGCCAGCAGCCACGCCCGGGACACTGAAGCTTTCTTT
CDR3aa: CASSHARDTEAFF

abundance: many
v_gene: TRBV4-1
j_gene: TRBJ2-7
d_gene: .
CDR3nt: TGCGCCAGCAGCCAACCCCTGGCGGGTAGGCTCTCCTACGAGCAGTACTTC
CDR3aa: CASSQPLAGRLSYEQYF

abundance: many
v_gene: TRBV27
j_gene: TRBJ1-1
d_gene: .
CDR3nt: TGTGCCAGCAGTTTCCGGGGTAGTGACACTGAAGCTTTCTTT
CDR3aa: CASSFRGSDTEAFF

abundance: few
v_gene: TRBV7-3
j_gene: TRBJ2-7
d_gene: .
CDR3nt: TGTGCCAGCAGCTTCTATCCGGGACTTGGAGACGAGCAGTACTTC
CDR3aa: CASSFYPGLGDEQYF

abundance: many
v_gene: TRBV27
j_gene: TRBJ1-1
d_gene: TRBD1
CDR3nt: TGTGCCAGCAGTTCCAGGGGGCTGGTGAACACTGAAGCTTTCTTT
CDR3aa: CASSSRGLVNTEAFF

abundance: few
v_gene: TRBV30
j_gene: TRBJ2-3
d_gene: .
CDR3nt: TGTGCCTGGAGAGGGACAGATACGCAGTATTTT
CDR3aa: CAWRGTDTQYF

abundance: many
v_gene: TRBV5-1
j_gene: TRBJ1-6
d_gene: .
CDR3nt: TGCGCCAGCGGGCAGGACCATTCACCCCTCCACTTT
CDR3aa: CASGQDHSPLHF

abundance: few
v_gene: TRBV19
j_gene: TRBJ1-5
d_gene: .
CDR3nt: TGTGCCACGGGGGGGCTAAGTCAGCCCCAGCATTTT
CDR3aa: CATGGLSQPQHF

abundance: .
v_gene: TRBV2
j_gene: TRBJ2-3
d_gene: TRBD2
CDR3nt: TGTGCCAGCAGCCATTTTGGCGGGGGGGCCTCAGATACGCAGTATTTT
CDR3aa: CASSHFGGGASDTQYF

abundance: .
v_gene: TRBV5-1
j_gene: TRBJ2-1
d_gene: TRBD2
CDR3nt: TGCGCCAGCAGCGCCGGGACTAGCGGGATTAATGAGCAGTTCTTC
CDR3aa: CASSAGTSGINEQFF

abundance: many
v_gene: TRBV20-1
j_gene: TRBJ2-1
d_gene: TRBD2
CDR3nt: TGCAGTGCTGTGGTACTAGCGGGGGGGGATGAGCAGTTCTTC
CDR3aa: CSAVVLAGGDEQFF